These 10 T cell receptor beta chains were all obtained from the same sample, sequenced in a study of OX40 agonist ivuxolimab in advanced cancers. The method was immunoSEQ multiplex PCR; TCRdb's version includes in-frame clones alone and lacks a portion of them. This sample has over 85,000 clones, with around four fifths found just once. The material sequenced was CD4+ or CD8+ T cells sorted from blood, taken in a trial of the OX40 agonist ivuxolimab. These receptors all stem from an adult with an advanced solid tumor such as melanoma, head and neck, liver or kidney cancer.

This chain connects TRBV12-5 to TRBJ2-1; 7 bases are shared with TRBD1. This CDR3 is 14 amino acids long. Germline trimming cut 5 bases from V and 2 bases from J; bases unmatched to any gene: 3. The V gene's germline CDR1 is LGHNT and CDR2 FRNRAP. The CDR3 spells CASGAGTAYNEQFF. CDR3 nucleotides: TGTGCTAGTGGTGCCGGGACAGCCTACAATGAGCAGTTCTTC.

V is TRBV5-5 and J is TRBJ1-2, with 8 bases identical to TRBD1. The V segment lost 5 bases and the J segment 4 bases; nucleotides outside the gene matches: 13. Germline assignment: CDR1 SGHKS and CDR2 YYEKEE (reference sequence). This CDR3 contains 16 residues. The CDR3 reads CASSPETGDTLYGYTF. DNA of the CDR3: TGTGCCAGCAGTCCCGAGACAGGGGACACACTCTATGGCTACACCTTC.

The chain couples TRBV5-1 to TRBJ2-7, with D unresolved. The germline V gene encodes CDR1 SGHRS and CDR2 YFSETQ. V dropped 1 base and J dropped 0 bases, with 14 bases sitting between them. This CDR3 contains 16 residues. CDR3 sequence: CASSLHSGRVSYEQYF. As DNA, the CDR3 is TGCGCCAGCAGCTTGCACTCGGGCAGAGTCTCCTACGAGCAGTACTTC.

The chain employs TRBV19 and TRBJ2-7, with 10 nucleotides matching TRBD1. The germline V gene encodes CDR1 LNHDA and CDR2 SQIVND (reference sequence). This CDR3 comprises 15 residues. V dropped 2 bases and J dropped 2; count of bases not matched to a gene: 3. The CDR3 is CASSISGQGPYEQYF. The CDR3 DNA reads TGTGCCAGTAGTATATCGGGACAGGGGCCCTACGAGCAGTACTTC. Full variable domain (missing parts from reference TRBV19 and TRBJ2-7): DGGITQSPKYLFRKEGQNVTLSCEQNLNHDAMYWYRQDPGQGLRLIYYSQIVNDFQKGDIAEGYSVSREKKESFPLTVTSAQKNPTAFYLCASSISGQGPYEQYFGPGTRLTVT.

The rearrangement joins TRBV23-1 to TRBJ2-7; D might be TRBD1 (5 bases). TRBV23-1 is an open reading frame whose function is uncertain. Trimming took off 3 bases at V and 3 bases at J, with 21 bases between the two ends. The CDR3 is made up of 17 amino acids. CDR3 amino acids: CASSHPMTESIGYEQYV. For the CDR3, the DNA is TGCGCCAGCAGTCATCCTATGACAGAGAGCATAGGCTACGAGCAGTACGTC.

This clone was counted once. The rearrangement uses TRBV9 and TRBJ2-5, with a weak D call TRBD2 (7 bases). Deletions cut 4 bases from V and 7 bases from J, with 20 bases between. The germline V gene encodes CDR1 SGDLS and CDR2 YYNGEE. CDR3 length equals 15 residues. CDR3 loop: CASSSLVGGGGTQYF. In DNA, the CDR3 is TGTGCCAGCAGCAGCCTTGTGGGCGGGGGCGGGACCCAGTACTTC.

The CDR3 DNA is TGTGCCAGCAGTTACTCGGGTACTCCCGAGACCCAGTACTTC. It yields the protein CASSYSGTPETQYF. J is TRBJ2-5 and V is TRBV6-5; no clear D. CDR1 and CDR2 from the germline V gene are MNHEY and SVGAGI. V shed 0 bases and J shed 5 bases, with 10 bases lying between them. CDR3 length: 14 amino acids.

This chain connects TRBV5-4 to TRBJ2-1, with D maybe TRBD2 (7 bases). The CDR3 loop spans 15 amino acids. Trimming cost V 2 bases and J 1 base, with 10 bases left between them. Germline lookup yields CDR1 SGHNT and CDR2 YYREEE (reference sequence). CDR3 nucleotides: TGTGCCAGCAGCTTCGGGGGGCAATCCTACAATGAGCAGTTCTTC. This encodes CASSFGGQSYNEQFF. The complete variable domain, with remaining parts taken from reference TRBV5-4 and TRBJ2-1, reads ETGVTQSPTHLIKTRGQQVTLRCSSQSGHNTVSWYQQALGQGPQFIFQYYREEENGRGNFPPRFSGLQFPNYSSELNVNALELDDSALYLCASSFGGQSYNEQFFGPGTRLTVL.

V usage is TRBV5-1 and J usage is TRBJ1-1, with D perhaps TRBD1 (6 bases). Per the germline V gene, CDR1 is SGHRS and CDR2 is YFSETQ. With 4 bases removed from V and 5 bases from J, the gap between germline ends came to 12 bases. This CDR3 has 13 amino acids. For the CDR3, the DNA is TGCGCCAGCAGCCCGCAGGGGATGACTGAAGCTTTCTTT. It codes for CASSPQGMTEAFF.

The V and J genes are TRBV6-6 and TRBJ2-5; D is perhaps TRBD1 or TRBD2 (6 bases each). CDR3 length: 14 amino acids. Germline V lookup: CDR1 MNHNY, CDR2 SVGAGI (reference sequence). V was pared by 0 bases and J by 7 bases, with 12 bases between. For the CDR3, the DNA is TGTGCCAGCAGTTACTCGAGAGAGGGGGGGACCCAGTACTTC. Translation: CASSYSREGGTQYF.